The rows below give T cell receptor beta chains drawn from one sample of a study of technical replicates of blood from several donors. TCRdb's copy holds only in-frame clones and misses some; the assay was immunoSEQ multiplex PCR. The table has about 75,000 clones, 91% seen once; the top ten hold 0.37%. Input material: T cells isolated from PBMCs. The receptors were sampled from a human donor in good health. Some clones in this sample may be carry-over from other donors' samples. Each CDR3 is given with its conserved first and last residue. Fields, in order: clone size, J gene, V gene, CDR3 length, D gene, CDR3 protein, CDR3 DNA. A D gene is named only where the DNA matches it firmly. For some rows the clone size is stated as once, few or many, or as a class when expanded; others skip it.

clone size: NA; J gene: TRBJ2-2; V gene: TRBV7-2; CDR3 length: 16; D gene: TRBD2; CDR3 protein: CASSPRLAGVSGELFF; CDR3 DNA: TGTGCCAGCAGCCCCCGACTAGCGGGAGTTTCCGGGGAGCTGTTTTTT
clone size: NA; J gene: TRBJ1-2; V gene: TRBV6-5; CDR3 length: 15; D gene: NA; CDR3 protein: CASSSASGKLEGYTF; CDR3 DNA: TGTGCCAGCAGTTCCGCATCAGGGAAGCTAGAAGGCTACACCTTC
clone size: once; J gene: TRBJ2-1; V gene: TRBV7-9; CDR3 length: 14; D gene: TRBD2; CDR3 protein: CASSFGLAGTEQFF; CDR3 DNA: TGTGCCAGCAGCTTCGGACTAGCGGGAACCGAGCAGTTCTTC
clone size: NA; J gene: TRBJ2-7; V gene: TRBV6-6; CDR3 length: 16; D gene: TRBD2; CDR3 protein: CASSYSTGLVTYEQYF; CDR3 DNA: TGTGCCAGCAGTTACTCGACGGGACTAGTAACTTACGAGCAGTACTTC
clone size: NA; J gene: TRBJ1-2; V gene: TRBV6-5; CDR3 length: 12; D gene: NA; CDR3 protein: CASTRGSYGYTF; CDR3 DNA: TGTGCCAGCACCCGAGGGAGCTATGGCTACACCTTC
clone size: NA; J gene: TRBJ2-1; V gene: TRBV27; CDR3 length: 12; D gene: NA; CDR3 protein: CASSSRGNEQFF; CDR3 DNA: TGTGCCAGCAGTTCACGGGGCAATGAGCAGTTCTTC
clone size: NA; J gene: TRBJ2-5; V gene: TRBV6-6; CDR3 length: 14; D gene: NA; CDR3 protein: CASSWAGMMETQYF; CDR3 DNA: TGTGCCAGCAGTTGGGCGGGAATGATGGAGACCCAGTACTTC
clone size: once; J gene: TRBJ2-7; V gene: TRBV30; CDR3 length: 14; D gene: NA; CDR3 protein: CAWRPRDTSYEQYF; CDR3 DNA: TGTGCCTGGAGACCTCGGGACACATCCTACGAGCAGTACTTC
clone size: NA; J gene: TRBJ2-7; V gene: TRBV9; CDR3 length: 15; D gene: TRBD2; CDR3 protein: CASSPRAGVSYEQYF; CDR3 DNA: TGTGCCAGCAGCCCCCGAGCGGGAGTATCCTACGAGCAGTACTTC
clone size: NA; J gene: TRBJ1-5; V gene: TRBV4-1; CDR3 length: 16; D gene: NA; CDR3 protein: CASSQDPLGVNQPQHF; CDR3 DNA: TGCGCCAGCAGCCAAGACCCCCTCGGGGTCAATCAGCCCCAGCATTTT
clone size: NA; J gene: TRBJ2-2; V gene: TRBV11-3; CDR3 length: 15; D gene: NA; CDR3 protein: CASSLGGSNTGELFF; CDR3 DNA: TGTGCCAGCAGCTTGGGGGGATCGAACACCGGGGAGCTGTTTTTT
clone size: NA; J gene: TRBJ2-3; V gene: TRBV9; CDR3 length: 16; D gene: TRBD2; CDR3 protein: CASSAGLAGGYDTQYF; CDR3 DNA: TGTGCCAGCAGCGCCGGACTAGCGGGAGGTTACGATACGCAGTATTTT
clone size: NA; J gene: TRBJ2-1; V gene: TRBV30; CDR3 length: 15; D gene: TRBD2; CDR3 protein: CAWIPGLARRNEQFF; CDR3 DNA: TGTGCCTGGATCCCCGGACTAGCGCGGCGGAATGAGCAGTTCTTC
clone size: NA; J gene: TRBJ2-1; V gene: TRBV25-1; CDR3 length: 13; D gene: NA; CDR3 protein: CACGDSPYNEQFF; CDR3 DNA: TGTGCCTGCGGGGACTCCCCATACAATGAGCAGTTCTTC
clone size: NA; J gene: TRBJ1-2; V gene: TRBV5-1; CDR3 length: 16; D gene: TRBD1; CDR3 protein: CASSLGPGQGNSGYTF; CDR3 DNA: TGCGCCAGCAGCTTGGGACCGGGACAGGGTAACTCTGGCTACACCTTC
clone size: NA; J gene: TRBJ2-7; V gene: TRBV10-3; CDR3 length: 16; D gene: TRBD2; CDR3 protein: CAISESNSWVGGEQYF; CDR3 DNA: TGTGCCATCAGTGAGTCCAACAGCTGGGTGGGGGGGGAGCAGTACTTC
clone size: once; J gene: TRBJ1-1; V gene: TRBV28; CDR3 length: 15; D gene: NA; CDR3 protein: CASSSNPRGVTEAFF; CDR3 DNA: TGTGCCAGCAGTTCCAACCCCCGGGGGGTCACTGAAGCTTTCTTT
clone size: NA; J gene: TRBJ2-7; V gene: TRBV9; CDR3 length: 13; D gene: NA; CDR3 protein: CASSGYRSYEQYF; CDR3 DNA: TGTGCCAGCAGCGGTTACAGGTCCTACGAGCAGTACTTC
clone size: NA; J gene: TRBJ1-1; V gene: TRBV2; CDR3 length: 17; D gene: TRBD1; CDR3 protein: CASTAGTGSGGNTEAFF; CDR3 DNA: TGTGCCAGCACAGCCGGGACAGGGTCGGGGGGGAACACTGAAGCTTTCTTT
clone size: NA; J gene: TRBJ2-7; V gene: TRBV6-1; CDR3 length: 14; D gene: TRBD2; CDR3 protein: CASQGREGSYEQYF; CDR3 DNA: TGTGCCAGCCAGGGGCGGGAGGGCTCCTACGAGCAGTACTTC
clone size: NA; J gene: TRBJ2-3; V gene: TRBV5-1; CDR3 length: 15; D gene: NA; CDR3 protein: CASSAGLGSLDTQYF; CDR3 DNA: TGCGCCAGCAGCGCCGGTCTCGGGAGCCTAGATACGCAGTATTTT
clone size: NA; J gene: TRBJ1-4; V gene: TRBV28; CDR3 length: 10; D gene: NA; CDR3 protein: CASSSEKLFF; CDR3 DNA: TGTGCCAGCAGTAGCGAAAAACTGTTTTTT
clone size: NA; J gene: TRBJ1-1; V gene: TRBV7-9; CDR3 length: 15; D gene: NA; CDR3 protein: CASSLGVEINTEAFF; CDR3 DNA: TGTGCCAGCAGCTTAGGTGTAGAGATCAACACTGAAGCTTTCTTT
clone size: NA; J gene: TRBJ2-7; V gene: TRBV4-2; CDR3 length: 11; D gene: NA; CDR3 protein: CASSQAGEQYF; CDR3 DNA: TGTGCCAGCAGCCAAGCCGGGGAGCAGTACTTC
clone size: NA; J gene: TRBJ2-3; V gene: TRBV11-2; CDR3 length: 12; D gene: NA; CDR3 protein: CASSLDRDTQYF; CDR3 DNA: TGTGCCAGCAGCTTGGACAGAGATACGCAGTATTTT
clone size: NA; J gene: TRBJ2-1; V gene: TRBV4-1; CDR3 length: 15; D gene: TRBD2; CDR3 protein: CASSQGGRLANEQFF; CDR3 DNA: TGCGCCAGCAGCCAAGGGGGGAGACTAGCTAATGAGCAGTTCTTC
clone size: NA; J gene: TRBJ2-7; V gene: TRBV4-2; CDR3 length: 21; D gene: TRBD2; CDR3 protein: CASSQRFGGLSGRAGSYEQYF; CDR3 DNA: TGTGCCAGCAGCCAACGATTCGGGGGGTTAAGCGGGAGGGCCGGGTCCTACGAGCAGTACTTC
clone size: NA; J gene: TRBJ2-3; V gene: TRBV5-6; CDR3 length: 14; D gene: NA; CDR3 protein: CASSQKRGTDTQYF; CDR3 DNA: TGTGCCAGCAGCCAGAAACGGGGGACAGATACGCAGTATTTT
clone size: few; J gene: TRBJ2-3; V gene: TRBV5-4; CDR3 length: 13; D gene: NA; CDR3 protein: CASSRAGTDTQYF; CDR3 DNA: TGTGCCAGCAGCCGTGCAGGCACCGATACGCAGTATTTT
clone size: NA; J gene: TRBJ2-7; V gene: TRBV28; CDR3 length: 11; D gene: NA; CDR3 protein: CASSRDYEQYF; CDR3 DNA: TGTGCCAGCAGTCGGGACTACGAGCAGTACTTC
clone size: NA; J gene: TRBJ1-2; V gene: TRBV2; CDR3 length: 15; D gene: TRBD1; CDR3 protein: CASRGDRSPNYGYTF; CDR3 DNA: TGTGCCAGCAGGGGGGACAGGAGCCCTAACTATGGCTACACCTTC
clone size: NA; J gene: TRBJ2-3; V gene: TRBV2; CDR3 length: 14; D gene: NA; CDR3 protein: CASRLTTGQTTQYF; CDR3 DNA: TGTGCCAGCAGACTTACGACTGGACAGACAACGCAGTATTTT
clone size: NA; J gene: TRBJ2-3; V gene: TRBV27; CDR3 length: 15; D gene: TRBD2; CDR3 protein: CASNPLAGRLGTQYF; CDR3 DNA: TGTGCCAGCAACCCACTAGCGGGGCGATTGGGTACGCAGTATTTT
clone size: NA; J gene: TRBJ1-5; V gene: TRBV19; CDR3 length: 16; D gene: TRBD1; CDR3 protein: CASSRDRGYSNQPQHF; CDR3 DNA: TGTGCCAGTAGTCGGGACAGGGGATATAGCAATCAGCCCCAGCATTTT
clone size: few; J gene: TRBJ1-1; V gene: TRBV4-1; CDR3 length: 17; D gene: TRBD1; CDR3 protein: CASRQGPGMSLNTEAFF; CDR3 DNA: TGCGCCAGCAGACAGGGGCCGGGTATGTCCCTGAACACTGAAGCTTTCTTT
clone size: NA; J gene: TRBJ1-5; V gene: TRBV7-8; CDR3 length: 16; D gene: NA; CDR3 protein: CASSSLSGEISQPQHF; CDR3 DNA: TGTGCCAGCAGCTCCCTTTCCGGGGAAATCTCTCAGCCCCAGCATTTT
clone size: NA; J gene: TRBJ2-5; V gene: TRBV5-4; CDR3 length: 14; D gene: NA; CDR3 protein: CASSLFRGQETQYF; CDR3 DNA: TGTGCCAGCAGCTTGTTTCGGGGTCAAGAGACCCAGTACTTC
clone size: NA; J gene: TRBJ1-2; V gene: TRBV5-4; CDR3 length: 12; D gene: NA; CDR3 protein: CASSRETYGYTF; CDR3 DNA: TGTGCCAGCAGCAGAGAAACCTATGGCTACACCTTC
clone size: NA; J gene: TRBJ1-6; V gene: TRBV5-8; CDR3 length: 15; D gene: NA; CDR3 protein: CASQAGAVYESPLHF; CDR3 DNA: TGTGCCAGTCAAGCGGGGGCCGTATATGAGTCACCCCTCCACTTT
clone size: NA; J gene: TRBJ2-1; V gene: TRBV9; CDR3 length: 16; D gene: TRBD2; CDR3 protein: CASSVGGGLAGNEQFF; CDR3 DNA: TGTGCCAGCAGCGTTGGAGGGGGACTAGCGGGCAACGAGCAGTTCTTC
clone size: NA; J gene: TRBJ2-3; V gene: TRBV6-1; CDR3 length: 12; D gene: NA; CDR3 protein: CASGESTDTQYF; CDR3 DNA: TGTGCCAGCGGGGAGAGCACAGATACGCAGTATTTT
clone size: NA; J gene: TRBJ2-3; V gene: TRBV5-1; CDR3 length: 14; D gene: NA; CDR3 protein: CASSSTGSTDTQYF; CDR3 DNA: TGCGCCAGCAGCTCTACAGGGAGCACAGATACGCAGTATTTT
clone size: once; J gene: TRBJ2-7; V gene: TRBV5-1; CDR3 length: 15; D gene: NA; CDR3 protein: CASSLGGLSSYEQYF; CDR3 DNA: TGCGCCAGCAGCTTGGGCGGGCTAAGCTCCTACGAGCAGTACTTC